This is a list of T cell receptor beta chains from one sample in a study of cytomegalovirus exposure and HLA in healthy donors. Profiled with immunoSEQ multiplex PCR; TCRdb holds only in-frame clones, not every one. The table has roughly 130,000 clones, roughly 80% seen once. The sample taken for sequencing was PBMCs. The source of these receptors is a male donor in good health and CMV-seronegative. The CDR3 runs from the conserved cysteine through the conserved F or W. A D gene is named only where the DNA matches it firmly. Part of the rows lack a size; the others show once, few, many or a class for expanded clones.

TRBJ1-6	TRBV14	NA	NA	TGTGCCAGCAGCCACAGGGTCGGGAATTCACCCCTCCACTTT	CASSHRVGNSPLHF
TRBJ2-6	TRBV10-3	NA	TRBD1	TGTGCCATCCAACGGGACAGAGCTGGGGCCAACGGCCTGACTTTC	CAIQRDRAGANGLTF
TRBJ1-6	TRBV9	few	TRBD1	TGTGCCAGCAGCGCAAACCGGGACAGACCCTATTCACCCCTCCACTTT	CASSANRDRPYSPLHF
TRBJ1-1	TRBV6-5	few	TRBD1	TGTGCCAGCAGACCCACAGGGGGGTCGAACACTGAAGCTTTCTTT	CASRPTGGSNTEAFF
TRBJ2-7	TRBV10-3	NA	NA	TGTGCCATCAGTGAGGAGAATCGGGACGAGCAGTACTTC	CAISEENRDEQYF
TRBJ2-3	TRBV30	NA	NA	TGTGCCTGGAGTGTACTTACCACAGATACGCAGTATTTT	CAWSVLTTDTQYF
TRBJ2-2	TRBV29-1	once	TRBD2	TGCAGCGTTGTACGGGGGGCGAACACCGGGGAGCTGTTTTTT	CSVVRGANTGELFF
TRBJ2-7	TRBV18	NA	TRBD2	TGTGCCAGCTCACCAGGGACTAGCGATACCTACGAGCAGTACTTC	CASSPGTSDTYEQYF
TRBJ2-5	TRBV9	once	TRBD2	TGTGCCAGCAGCGTAGCACCGGGGACTAGCGGGGGGTCCGGGGGAGAGACCCAGTACTTC	CASSVAPGTSGGSGGETQYF
TRBJ1-2	TRBV11-2	NA	TRBD1	TGTGCCAGCAGCCCAGGGACAGGGAGCAGCTATGGCTACACCTTC	CASSPGTGSSYGYTF